This T cell receptor beta chain is drawn from a study of shared clonotypes between healthy human individuals. Study-level points and caveats: For sorted subsets, rarefaction showed incomplete sequencing despite large depth.

Donors had no recently reported acute infections or vaccinations and were HIV-negative. Subsets obtained from CD4+ cells comprised CD45RA+ naive and CD45RA-negative memory cells. Germline values: CDR1 MNHNS, CDR2 SASEGT. Trimming cost V 11 bases and J 10 bases; bases outside gene matches: 13. This CDR3 has 14 amino acids. This clone has more than one count but fewer than ten. Its antigen is still unknown. Some clones are missing from TCRdb's copy, which holds only in-frame ones; the method was immunoSEQ multiplex PCR. The table records roughly 760,000 clones, less than 85% of them present only once. The chain has TRBV6-1 and TRBJ2-1; 11 bases are shared with TRBD2. The source of this sequence is a woman aged 30 to 39 in good health. The specimen was memory CD4+ T cells sorted from blood. The subset denotes: CD45RA-negative fraction. This chain's CDR3 is CASSFSGGVKEQFF. The CDR3 DNA reads TGTGCCTCGTCGTTTAGCGGGGGGGTTAAGGAGCAGTTCTTC.